The present TCR beta chain was sequenced within a study of Ad26.COV2.S vaccination and SARS-CoV-2 variants. This CDR3 is built from 16 residues. Germline V CDR1 and CDR2: ENHRY, SYGVKD. Trimming cost V 3 bases and J 9 bases; bases outside gene matches: 12. This clone was seen once. Only in-frame clones appear in the TCRdb table, and some are missing; sequencing was by immunoSEQ multiplex PCR. Of 85,000 to 95,000 clones listed, around 82% are singletons. J is TRBJ2-1 and V is TRBV10-3; 9 nucleotides agree with TRBD2. The material sequenced was peripheral blood, taken after recovery from COVID-19. The source of this sequence is a human donor who had recovered from COVID-19. The CDR3 reads CAISEGSAGGQVEQFF. The CDR3 DNA is TGTGCCATCAGTGAAGGTTCTGCGGGAGGGCAGGTTGAGCAGTTCTTC.